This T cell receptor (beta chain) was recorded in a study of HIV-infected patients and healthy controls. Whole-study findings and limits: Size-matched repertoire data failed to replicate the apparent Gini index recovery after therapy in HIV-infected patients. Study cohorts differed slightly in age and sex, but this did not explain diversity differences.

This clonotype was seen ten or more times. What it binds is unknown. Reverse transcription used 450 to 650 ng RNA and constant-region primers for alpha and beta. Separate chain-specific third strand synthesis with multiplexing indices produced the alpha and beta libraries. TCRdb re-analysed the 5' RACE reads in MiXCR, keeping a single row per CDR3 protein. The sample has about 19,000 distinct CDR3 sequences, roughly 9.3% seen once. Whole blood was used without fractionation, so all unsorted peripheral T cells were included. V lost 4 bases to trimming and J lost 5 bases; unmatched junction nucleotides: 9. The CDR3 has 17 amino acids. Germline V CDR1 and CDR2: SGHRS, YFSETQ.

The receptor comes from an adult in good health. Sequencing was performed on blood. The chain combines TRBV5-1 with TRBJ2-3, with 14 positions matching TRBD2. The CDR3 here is CASSTGLAGVGLDTQYF. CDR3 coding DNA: TGCGCCAGCAGCACGGGACTAGCGGGAGTAGGGTTAGATACGCAGTATTTT. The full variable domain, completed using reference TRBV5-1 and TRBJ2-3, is KAGVTQTPRYLIKTRGQQVTLSCSPISGHRSVSWYQQTPGQGLQFLFEYFSETQRNKGNFPGRFSGRQFSNSRSEMNVSTLELGDSALYLCASSTGLAGVGLDTQYFGPGTRLTVL.